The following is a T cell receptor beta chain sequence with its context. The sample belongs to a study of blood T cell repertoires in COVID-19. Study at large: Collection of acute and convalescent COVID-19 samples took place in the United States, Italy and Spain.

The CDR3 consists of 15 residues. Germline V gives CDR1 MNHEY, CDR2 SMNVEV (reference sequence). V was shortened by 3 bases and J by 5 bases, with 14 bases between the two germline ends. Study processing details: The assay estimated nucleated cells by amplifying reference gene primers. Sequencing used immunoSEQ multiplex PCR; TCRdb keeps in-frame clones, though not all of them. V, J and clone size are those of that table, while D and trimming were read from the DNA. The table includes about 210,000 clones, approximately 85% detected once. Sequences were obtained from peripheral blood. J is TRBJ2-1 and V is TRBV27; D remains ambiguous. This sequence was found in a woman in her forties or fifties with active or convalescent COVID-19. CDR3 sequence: CASSLRRLEDNEQFF. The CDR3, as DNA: TGTGCCAGCAGTTTGAGGCGTTTAGAGGACAATGAGCAGTTCTTC.